The next 27 T cell receptor beta chains were all read from a single sample in a study of T cell responses to AZD1222 COVID-19 vaccine. The protocol was immunoSEQ multiplex PCR, while the TCRdb copy is restricted to in-frame clones and leaves out a portion. Among some 180,000 clones, 90% to 95% were seen once, and the ten largest hold about 1.8%. The source was peripheral blood, collected 28 days after the second AZD1222 dose. All receptors come from an adult who received the AZD1222 COVID-19 vaccine.

The J gene is TRBJ2-7, the V gene TRBV4-2; D is unresolved. This CDR3 is 16 amino acids long. Looked up from germline, CDR1 is LGHNA and CDR2 is YNFKEQ. V dropped 0 bases and J dropped 5 bases, with 17 bases sitting between them. This chain's CDR3 is CASSQDRVGSPHEQYF. The CDR3 nucleotides are TGTGCCAGCAGCCAAGATCGAGTCGGAAGTCCCCACGAGCAGTACTTC.

The chain recombines TRBV6-5 with TRBJ2-7; TRBD1 agrees at 7 bases. The J segment lost 3 bases and the V segment lost 6 bases, leaving 2 bases of the junction unmatched. Germline V gene sequence: CDR1 MNHEY, CDR2 SVGAGI. This CDR3 spans 12 amino acids. CDR3 amino acids: CASRRDSYEQYF. CDR3 nucleotide sequence: TGTGCCAGCAGGAGGGACAGCTACGAGCAGTACTTC.

CDR3 sequence (DNA): TGTGCCAGCAGCTTACGGGGAATCAACTATGGCTACACCTTC. It yields the protein CASSLRGINYGYTF. The gene calls are TRBV13 and TRBJ1-2; D not certain. Germline CDR1 PRHDT, CDR2 FYEKMQ (reference sequence). The V end was cut by 2 bases, the J end by 2 bases, with 9 bases between. The CDR3 is 14 residues long.

This chain connects TRBV18 to TRBJ1-5; 8 bases are a match to TRBD1. This CDR3 region has 17 residues. The V segment lost 3 bases and the J segment 6 bases; nucleotides outside the gene matches: 13. Germline CDR1 is KGHSH and CDR2 is LQKENI. The CDR3 here is CASSPPSRDRTSQPQHF. Here the CDR3 DNA reads TGTGCCAGCTCACCCCCGTCCCGGGACAGGACCAGTCAGCCCCAGCATTTT.

The chain recombines TRBV11-2 with TRBJ2-7; no clear D. In germline, CDR1 is SGHAT, CDR2 FQNNGV. V lost 4 bases and J lost 0, with 7 bases in between. The CDR3 sequence is 13 residues long. CDR3 loop: CASSSLSSYEQYF. The DNA of the CDR3 is TGTGCCAGCAGCTCTTTGAGCTCCTACGAGCAGTACTTC.

The chain couples TRBV10-3 to TRBJ1-1; the D gene is possibly TRBD1 (5 bases). V was pared by 0 bases and J by 5 bases, with 10 bases between. CDR1 is ENHRY and CDR2 is SYGVKD in the germline V gene. The CDR3 spans 14 residues. CDR3 protein: CAISESQGMTEAFF. CDR3 DNA: TGTGCCATCAGTGAGTCCCAGGGAATGACTGAAGCTTTCTTT.

The chain uses TRBV9 and TRBJ2-1, with 12 bases fitting TRBD2. V lost 0 bases and J lost 10; bases outside the gene matches: 11. From germline, CDR1 is SGDLS and CDR2 YYNGEE. The CDR3 runs to 17 residues. The CDR3: CASSVERGLAGSREQFF. In nucleotides, the CDR3 is TGTGCCAGCAGCGTAGAACGGGGACTAGCGGGTTCTCGGGAGCAGTTCTTC.

The chain carries TRBV23-1 and TRBJ1-5; 9 bases match TRBD1. TRBV23-1 qualifies as an ORF whose function is uncertain. Losses at the gene ends were 2 bases for V and 5 bases for J; bases not matched to a gene: 7. CDR3 length equals 16 residues. CDR3 protein: CASSQRTGTGYQPQHF. DNA for the CDR3: TGCGCCAGCAGTCAACGAACCGGGACAGGGTATCAGCCCCAGCATTTT.

The gene calls are TRBV6-5 and TRBJ2-1; D might be TRBD1 or TRBD2, each matching 6 bases. Between the trimmed V and J ends, which lost 6 bases and 0 bases, there was a span of 12 bases. The CDR3 runs 15 residues. Germline values: CDR1 MNHEY, CDR2 SVGAGI. The CDR3, as DNA: TGTGCCAGCAGGAAGGGGGGTAGCTCCTACAATGAGCAGTTCTTC. Protein sequence: CASRKGGSSYNEQFF.

The chain joins TRBV6-2 or TRBV6-3 to TRBJ2-4; 12 positions match TRBD2. CDR3 size: 18 residues. Germline CDR1 MNHEY, CDR2 SVGEGT. V lost 5 bases to trimming and J lost 1 base; unmatched junction nucleotides: 9. This CDR3 is CASSTVPTSGGAKNIQYF. CDR3 DNA: TGTGCCAGCAGTACGGTACCAACTAGCGGGGGGGCCAAAAACATTCAGTACTTC.

The chain uses TRBV23-1 and TRBJ2-7; TRBD2 matches 8 bases. Being an ORF, TRBV23-1 has a function that is uncertain. V was clipped by 7 bases and J by 3 bases; unmatched bases: 5. This CDR3 comprises 13 residues. This CDR3 reads CASKGGRSYEQYF. The CDR3 DNA reads as TGCGCCAGCAAGGGCGGGAGGAGCTACGAGCAGTACTTC.

This sequence joins TRBV3-1 (or the pseudogene TRBV3-2) and TRBJ2-5; 9 positions agree with TRBD2. Germline CDR1 is LGHDT and CDR2 is YNNKEL (reference sequence). CDR3 size: 15 residues. The V segment lost 7 bases and the J segment 5 bases; nucleotides outside the gene matches: 11. CDR3 coding DNA: TGTGCCAGCATCCTTAGCGGGAGCGGAGGCGAGACCCAGTACTTC. It encodes CASILSGSGGETQYF.

CDR3 DNA sequence: TGCAGCGTTGATTTGTCAGGGGAGCGTGGTCACACTGAAGCTTTCTTT. Amino acid sequence: CSVDLSGERGHTEAFF. The chain is built from TRBV29-1 and TRBJ1-1; maybe TRBD1 (6 bases). V shed 3 bases and J shed 3 bases, with 20 bases lying between them. Germline-derived CDR1 and CDR2 are SQVTM and ANQGSEA. The CDR3 loop spans 16 amino acids.

The table lists this clone with a count of one. This chain joins TRBV10-3 and TRBJ2-5; D is perhaps TRBD1 or TRBD2 (6 bases each). The CDR3 covers 12 residues. Germline-derived CDR1 and CDR2 are ENHRY and SYGVKD. With 7 bases removed from V and 3 bases from J, the gap between germline ends came to 9 bases. For the CDR3, the DNA is TGTGCCATCAAGGGGGGAGAAGAGACCCAGTACTTC. It codes for CAIKGGEETQYF.

The chain carries TRBV5-1 and TRBJ2-3, with a tentative D call TRBD2 (5 bases). From germline, CDR1 is SGHRS and CDR2 YFSETQ. The V end lost 6 bases, the J end lost 0 bases, and 14 bases lay between the germline ends. The CDR3 runs 15 residues. The CDR3 coding sequence is TGCGCCAGCACCCTTGGGGTAGCGAGCACAGATACGCAGTATTTT. It yields the protein CASTLGVASTDTQYF.

This clone appeared a few times. This CDR3 reads CASSWGASNQPQHF. In nucleotides, the CDR3 is TGTGCCAGCAGTTGGGGGGCGAGCAATCAGCCCCAGCATTTT. This rearrangement joins TRBV6-2 or TRBV6-3 to TRBJ1-5, with D maybe TRBD1 (6 bases). The V gene lost 4 bases and the J gene lost 1 base, with 8 bases spanning the gap. Looked up from germline, CDR1 is MNHEY and CDR2 is SVGEGT. This CDR3 is 14 amino acids long.

This clone was picked up one time. The CDR3 spells CASSLVAVTSYEQYF. CDR3 nucleotides: TGTGCCAGCAGCTTAGTGGCAGTGACTTCCTACGAGCAGTACTTC. V gene TRBV7-2 combines with J gene TRBJ2-7; D uncertain. Germline V lookup: CDR1 SGHTA, CDR2 FQGNSA. V was cut by 1 base and J by 1 base, with 11 bases left in between. The CDR3 covers 15 residues.

The chain combines TRBV29-1 with TRBJ2-5; 10 bases fit TRBD2. CDR1 and CDR2 from the germline V gene are SQVTM and ANQGSEA. V lost 3 bases, J lost 7 bases, and 8 bases stayed unmatched. The CDR3 loop spans 14 amino acids. The CDR3 reads CSVDLAGVGGTQYF. The DNA for the CDR3 is TGCAGCGTTGACCTAGCGGGGGTTGGGGGGACCCAGTACTTC.

This chain uses TRBV9 with TRBJ2-1; TRBD2 matches 7 bases. Germline lookup yields CDR1 SGDLS and CDR2 YYNGEE. J gave up 8 bases and V 3 bases, and 14 bases lay outside the gene matches. The CDR3 sequence is 16 residues long. CDR3 amino acids: CASSDVAGSTVDEQFF. DNA for the CDR3: TGTGCCAGCAGCGATGTAGCGGGCTCGACCGTCGATGAGCAGTTCTTC.

The V and J genes are TRBV5-1 and TRBJ1-3, with D possibly TRBD1 on 5 matching bases. Looked up from germline, CDR1 is SGHRS and CDR2 is YFSETQ. V dropped 4 bases and J dropped 8 bases, with 16 bases sitting between them. This CDR3 region has 14 residues. The DNA for the CDR3 is TGCGCCAGCAGCCCCTGGGACCCAAGGGACACCATATATTTT. Translating it yields CASSPWDPRDTIYF. The full variable domain, with the rest looked up from reference TRBV5-1 and TRBJ1-3, is KAGVTQTPRYLIKTRGQQVTLSCSPISGHRSVSWYQQTPGQGLQFLFEYFSETQRNKGNFPGRFSGRQFSNSRSEMNVSTLELGDSALYLCASSPWDPRDTIYFGEGSWLTVV.

This clone was detected only once. The chain recombines TRBV11-1 with TRBJ1-6; D is uncertain. Germline-derived CDR1 and CDR2 are SGHAT and FQDESV (reference sequence). The CDR3 contains 12 residues. V shed 5 bases and J shed 9 bases, with 8 bases lying between them. DNA for the CDR3: TGTGCCAGCAGCGGGTTGGGTTCACCCCTCCACTTT. Translating gives CASSGLGSPLHF.

The chain has TRBV19 and TRBJ1-5; D remains ambiguous. Trimming shortened V by 4 bases and J by 6 bases, and 19 bases separated the two germline ends. This CDR3 is built from 16 residues. Germline V lookup: CDR1 LNHDA, CDR2 SQIVND (reference sequence). The CDR3 region is CASSTAAGRRGQPQHF. CDR3 in DNA: TGTGCCAGTAGTACGGCGGCGGGCCGGCGAGGTCAGCCCCAGCATTTT.

The CDR3 is CSVEITGRAEAFF. DNA for the CDR3: TGCAGCGTTGAAATCACAGGGCGCGCTGAAGCTTTCTTT. This sequence joins TRBV29-1 and TRBJ1-1; the D gene is possibly TRBD1 (6 bases). Germline V gene data show CDR1 as SQVTM and CDR2 as ANQGSEA. Trimming pared 2 bases from V and 6 bases from J, leaving 13 bases between. The CDR3 length is 13 residues.

The sample holds one count of this clone. The gene calls are TRBV5-1 and TRBJ2-7, with D possibly being TRBD1 (6 bases). Germline values: CDR1 SGHRS, CDR2 YFSETQ. The V end lost 2 bases, the J end lost 0 bases, and 12 bases lay between the germline ends. CDR3 length: 15 amino acids. The DNA of the CDR3 is TGCGCCAGCAGCTTTGGGGGCGCCCGCTCCTACGAGCAGTACTTC. This encodes CASSFGGARSYEQYF.

This chain links TRBV5-1 with TRBJ2-5; D may be TRBD1 (6 bases). Trimming cost V 4 bases and J 5 bases, with 18 bases left between them. The CDR3 sequence is 15 residues long. The germline CDR1 and CDR2 sequences are SGHRS and YFSETQ. CDR3 protein: CASSPLHTGTETQYF. The CDR3 DNA reads TGCGCCAGCAGCCCGTTACACACAGGGACCGAGACCCAGTACTTC.

In this sample, this clone turned up once. This sequence joins TRBV5-1 and TRBJ1-5; D is possibly TRBD1 (6 bases). CDR1 and CDR2 (germline): SGHRS, YFSETQ. This CDR3 comprises 14 residues. V lost 4 bases and J lost 2, with 10 bases in between. This CDR3 reads CASSPRGGNQPQHF. The DNA of the CDR3 is TGCGCCAGCAGCCCTAGGGGGGGCAATCAGCCCCAGCATTTT.

The chain recombines TRBV19 with TRBJ1-3, with D unresolved. V lost 4 bases, J lost 2 bases, and 9 bases lay in between. This CDR3 is built from 14 residues. CDR1 and CDR2 from the germline V gene are LNHDA and SQIVND (reference sequence). CDR3 coding DNA: TGTGCCAGTAGTACTGGTGTTCCTGGAAACACCATATATTTT. Protein: CASSTGVPGNTIYF.